These T cell receptor beta chains were read from a single sample in a study of CD8 T cells in ankylosing spondylitis. In TCRdb, the 5' RACE reads were re-called with MiXCR into one record per CDR3 protein. The sample holds under 250,000 distinct CDR3 sequences, roughly 10% seen once. Sequencing used blood, either unsorted or a sorted T cell fraction (not recorded which). The receptors shown here come from a male donor with ankylosing spondylitis or in good health (not recorded which). CDR3s include the opening cysteine and the closing phenylalanine or tryptophan. Fields, in order: clone size, J gene, D gene, CDR3 length, V gene, CDR3 DNA, CDR3 protein. D genes are given only for firm matches. Not all rows give a size; the values are once, few, many and, for expanded clones, a class.

many	TRBJ1-2	.	12	TRBV29-1	TGCAGCGTCGCCGATGTTAGCTATGGCTACACCTTC	CSVADVSYGYTF
many	TRBJ2-3	.	17	TRBV5-1	TGCGCCAGCAGCTTGACTCCTGATCTCGGGGGAGCAGATACGCAGTATTTT	CASSLTPDLGGADTQYF
many	TRBJ2-4	.	14	TRBV12-3/TRBV12-4	TGTGCCAGCAGTTTATCGGAGGCCAAAAACATTCAGTACTTC	CASSLSEAKNIQYF
.	TRBJ1-1	.	15	TRBV11-2	TGTGCCAGCAGTAAACACAGGGTACAATGGACTGAAGCTTTCTTT	CASSKHRVQWTEAFF
many	TRBJ1-5	.	14	TRBV28	TGTGCCAGCAGTGGGTTAATTAGCAATCAGCCCCAGCATTTT	CASSGLISNQPQHF
few	TRBJ1-1	TRBD1	16	TRBV20-1	TGCTGTGCCCCCCTGGGGGACAGGGGGAGGAACACTGAAGCTTTCTTT	CCAPLGDRGRNTEAFF
many	TRBJ2-1	.	14	TRBV5-1	TGCGCCAGCAGCTTAAGGGTCGAATGGCATGAGCAGTTCTTC	CASSLRVEWHEQFF
many	TRBJ2-1	TRBD2	16	TRBV12-3/TRBV12-4	TGTGCCAGCAGTTTCTCTAGCGGGGGCCCTCACACTGAGCAGTTCTTC	CASSFSSGGPHTEQFF
many	TRBJ2-3	TRBD2	16	TRBV5-1	TGCGCCAGCAGCGATGGGAGGGCACTCAGCACAGATACGCAGTATTTT	CASSDGRALSTDTQYF
many	TRBJ2-2	.	15	TRBV7-8	TGTGCCAGCAGCTTATTCCGTATAAGCTCGGGGGAGCTGTTTTTT	CASSLFRISSGELFF
few	TRBJ2-7	.	15	TRBV7-6	TGTGCCAGCAGCTTAGGGGCTAGCCGTTCCTACGAGCAGTACTTC	CASSLGASRSYEQYF
few	TRBJ2-3	TRBD2	15	TRBV5-5	TGTGCCAGCAGCTCTAGCGGGGGGGCCGGAGATACGCAGTATTTT	CASSSSGGAGDTQYF
.	TRBJ2-2	TRBD1	14	TRBV20-1	TGCAGTGCTAGGGGACAGGGGGACACCGGGGAGCTGTTTTTT	CSARGQGDTGELFF
few	TRBJ2-2	.	13	TRBV5-1	TGCGCCAGCGGGATTTTGAACACCGGGGAGCTGTTTTTT	CASGILNTGELFF
many	TRBJ2-5	.	13	TRBV29-1	TGCAGCGTTGAAGATCCGGTGTGGGAGACCCAGTACTTC	CSVEDPVWETQYF
few	TRBJ2-1	.	14	TRBV7-3	TGTGCCAGCAGCTTATTCCCGGGAGCCAATGAGCAGTTCTTC	CASSLFPGANEQFF
many	TRBJ1-5	.	13	TRBV5-1	TGCGCCAGCGGGTGTGGCAGAAATCAGCCCCAGCATTTT	CASGCGRNQPQHF
many	TRBJ1-1	.	16	TRBV5-1	TGCGCCAGCAACCCGAGGATATCCGACAGGAACACTGAAGCTTTCTTT	CASNPRISDRNTEAFF
many	TRBJ2-7	.	14	TRBV21-1	TGTGCCAGCAGCAAAGTCCGCCCGTGGGGCGAGCAGTACTTC	CASSKVRPWGEQYF
many	TRBJ2-6	TRBD2	19	TRBV15	TGTGCCACCAGCAGAGATATACTAGCGGGAGATTCTGGGGCCAACGTCCTGACTTTC	CATSRDILAGDSGANVLTF
many	TRBJ2-5	.	14	TRBV5-5	TGTGCCAGCAGCTTATTGTGGCAGGGGGAGACCCAGTACTTC	CASSLLWQGETQYF
few	TRBJ2-6	TRBD1	17	TRBV2	TGTGCCAGCAGGCACCTTTTGACAGGGGCTGGGGCCAACGTCCTGACTTTC	CASRHLLTGAGANVLTF
.	TRBJ2-3	TRBD2	16	TRBV13	TGTGCCAGCACCCCCCGGGAGGGGCTCGTCACAGATACGCAGTATTTT	CASTPREGLVTDTQYF
.	TRBJ1-1	.	15	TRBV18	TGTGCCAGCTCACCGCTCATAACGAGGGGCACTGAAGCTTTCTTT	CASSPLITRGTEAFF
many	TRBJ1-2	TRBD1	14	TRBV5-1	TGCGCCAGCAGCTTAGGACAGGGGTCCTATGGCTACACCTTC	CASSLGQGSYGYTF
many	TRBJ2-5	.	13	TRBV6-6	TGTGCCAGCAGGAAGGGGATTCAAGAGACCCAGTACTTC	CASRKGIQETQYF
.	TRBJ2-3	.	13	TRBV7-9	TGTGCCAGTCAAACCCCTGGAACAGATACGCAGTATTTT	CASQTPGTDTQYF
many	TRBJ2-1	TRBD2	15	TRBV20-1	TGCAGTGCTAGAGACTTAGCGGGGGGGCTCAATGAGCAGTTCTTC	CSARDLAGGLNEQFF
few	TRBJ2-1	.	14	TRBV28	TGTGCCAGCAGGGCCGGGACGGGGATGTATGAGCAGTTCTTC	CASRAGTGMYEQFF
few	TRBJ2-7	.	15	TRBV7-2	TGTGCCAGCAGCGGAGCGGACGGGCCGGGGTACGAGCAGTACTTC	CASSGADGPGYEQYF
many	TRBJ1-5	TRBD1	12	TRBV29-1	TGCAGCGTGAGGGGGCTGGGTCAGCCCCAGCATTTT	CSVRGLGQPQHF
many	TRBJ2-3	.	14	TRBV24-1	TGTGCCACCAGTGATTTTTCCGGGTTCGATACGCAGTATTTT	CATSDFSGFDTQYF
many	TRBJ1-1	.	12	TRBV20-1	TGCAGTGCGGGTATTCGGTGGACTGAAGCTTTCTTT	CSAGIRWTEAFF
.	TRBJ2-7	TRBD2	15	TRBV3-1	TGTGCCAGCAGCCAAGATCAATCGGGAGGCTACGAGCAGTACTTC	CASSQDQSGGYEQYF
many	TRBJ1-1	.	14	TRBV5-5	TGTGCCAGCAGCTTGGCGGCAGGGCGACCTGAAGCTTTCTTT	CASSLAAGRPEAFF
many	TRBJ2-1	.	15	TRBV5-1	TGCGCCAGCAGCTTTGGGGGGTTATTCTACAATGAGCAGTTCTTC	CASSFGGLFYNEQFF
many	TRBJ2-3	.	15	TRBV20-1	TGCAGTGCTAGAGTTGCTAAATTAAGCACAGATACGCAGTATTTT	CSARVAKLSTDTQYF
.	TRBJ2-1	.	12	TRBV12-3/TRBV12-4	TGTGCCAGCAGTTTATCTTTCGGTGAGCAGTTCTTC	CASSLSFGEQFF
many	TRBJ1-2	.	12	TRBV20-1	TGCAGTGCTCAGACAGACAACTATGGCTACACCTTC	CSAQTDNYGYTF
many	TRBJ1-5	.	13	TRBV20-1	TGCAGTGCTAGCCCCTATAGCAATCAGCCCCAGCATTTT	CSASPYSNQPQHF
many	TRBJ2-7	.	12	TRBV12-3/TRBV12-4	TGTGCCAGCAGCCGTGTTCAATCCGAGCAGTACTTC	CASSRVQSEQYF
few	TRBJ2-1	.	14	TRBV7-9	TGTGCCAGCAGCTTAGTAATCAGGGGCGATGAGCAGTTCTTC	CASSLVIRGDEQFF
many	TRBJ2-1	TRBD2	15	TRBV7-6	TGTGCCAGCAGCTTAATCCCGGGGGGTTACAATGAGCAGTTCTTC	CASSLIPGGYNEQFF
few	TRBJ2-1	.	18	TRBV6-1	TGTGCCAGCAGTGAAGCGCTTCGGGGCAGCCCGACCACCTCAGTCCAGTTCTTC	CASSEALRGSPTTSVQFF
.	TRBJ2-7	.	13	TRBV3-1	TGTGCCAGCAGCCAAGAGAACAGGGACGAGCAGTACTTC	CASSQENRDEQYF